This TCR beta chain was captured by sequencing in a study of blood T cell repertoires in COVID-19. The authors' processing: From reference gene primer amplification, estimates of nucleated cell counts were derived. Clones were sequenced by immunoSEQ multiplex PCR, and TCRdb holds only the in-frame ones, with some missing. V and J calls plus clone size are reproduced from that table; the DNA served to infer D and trimming. Of approximately 110,000 clones listed, 85% to 90% were seen once; the top ten hold around 3.2%. The CDR3 contains 14 residues. The V gene's germline CDR1 is LNHNV and CDR2 YYDKDF (reference sequence). The ends lost 5 bases at V and 5 bases at J; junction bases unmatched: 4.

Sequenced input: peripheral blood. This clonotype was sampled from a woman of 80 years or more with COVID-19, enrolled during active disease. The chain joins TRBV15 to TRBJ2-3; TRBD1 matches 10 bases. The CDR3 nucleotides read TGTGCCACCAGCCGGGACAGGGGATTAGATACGCAGTATTTT. The encoded protein is CATSRDRGLDTQYF.